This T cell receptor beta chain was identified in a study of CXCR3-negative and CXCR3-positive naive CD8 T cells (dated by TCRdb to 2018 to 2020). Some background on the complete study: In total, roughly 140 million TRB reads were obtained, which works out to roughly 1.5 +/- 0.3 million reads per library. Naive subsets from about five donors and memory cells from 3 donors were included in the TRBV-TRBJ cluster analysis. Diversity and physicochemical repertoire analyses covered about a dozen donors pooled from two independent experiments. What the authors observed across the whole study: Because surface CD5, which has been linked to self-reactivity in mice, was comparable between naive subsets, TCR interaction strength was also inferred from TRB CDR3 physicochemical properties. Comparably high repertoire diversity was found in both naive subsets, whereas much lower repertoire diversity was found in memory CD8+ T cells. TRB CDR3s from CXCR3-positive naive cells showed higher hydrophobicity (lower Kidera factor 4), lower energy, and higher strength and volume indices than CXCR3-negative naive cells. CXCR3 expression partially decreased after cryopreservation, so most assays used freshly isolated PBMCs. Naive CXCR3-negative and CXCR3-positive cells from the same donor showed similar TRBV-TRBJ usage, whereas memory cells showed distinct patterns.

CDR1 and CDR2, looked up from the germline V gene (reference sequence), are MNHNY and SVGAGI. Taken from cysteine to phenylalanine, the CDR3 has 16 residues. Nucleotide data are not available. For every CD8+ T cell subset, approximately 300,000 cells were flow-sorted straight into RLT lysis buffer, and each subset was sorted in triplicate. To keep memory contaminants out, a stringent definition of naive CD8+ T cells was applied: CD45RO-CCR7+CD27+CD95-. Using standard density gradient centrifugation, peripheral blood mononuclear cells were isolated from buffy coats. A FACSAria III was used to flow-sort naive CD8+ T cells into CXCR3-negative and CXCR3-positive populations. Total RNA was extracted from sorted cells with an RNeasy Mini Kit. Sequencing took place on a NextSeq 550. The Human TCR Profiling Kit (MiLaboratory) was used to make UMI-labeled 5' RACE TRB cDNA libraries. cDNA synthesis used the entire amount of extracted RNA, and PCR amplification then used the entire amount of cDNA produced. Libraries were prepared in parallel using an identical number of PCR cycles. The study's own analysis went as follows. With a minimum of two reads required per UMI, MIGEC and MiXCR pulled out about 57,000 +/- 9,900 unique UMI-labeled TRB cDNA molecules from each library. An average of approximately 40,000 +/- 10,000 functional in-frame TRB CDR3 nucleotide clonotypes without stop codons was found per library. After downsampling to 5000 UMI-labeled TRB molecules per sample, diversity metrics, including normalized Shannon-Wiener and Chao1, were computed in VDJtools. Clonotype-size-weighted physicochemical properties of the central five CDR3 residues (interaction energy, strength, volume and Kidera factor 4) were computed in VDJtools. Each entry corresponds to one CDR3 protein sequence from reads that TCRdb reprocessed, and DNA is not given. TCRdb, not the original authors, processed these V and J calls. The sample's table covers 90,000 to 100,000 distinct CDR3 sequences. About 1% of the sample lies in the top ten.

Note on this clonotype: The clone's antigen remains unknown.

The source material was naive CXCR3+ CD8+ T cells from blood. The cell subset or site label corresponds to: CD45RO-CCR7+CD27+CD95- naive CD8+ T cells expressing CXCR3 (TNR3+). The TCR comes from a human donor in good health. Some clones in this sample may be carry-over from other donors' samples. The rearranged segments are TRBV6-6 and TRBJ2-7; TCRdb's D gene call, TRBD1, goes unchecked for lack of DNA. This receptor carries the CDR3 CASSSPDRQATYEQYF.